The rows below give T cell receptor beta chains drawn from one sample of a study of cytomegalovirus exposure and HLA in healthy donors. TCRdb keeps only in-frame clones here, not all; method: immunoSEQ multiplex PCR. This table holds around 120,000 clones, around four fifths found once. The sequencing sample was made of PBMCs. The source of these receptors is a human donor in good health. CDR3s include the opening cysteine and the closing phenylalanine or tryptophan. A D gene is named only where the DNA matches it firmly. Clone size, where shown, is once, few, many, or a class for clones that have expanded.

clone_size d_call j_call v_call cdr3_aa cdr3_nt
once - TRBJ2-2 TRBV18 CASSPSVGPAGELFF TGTGCCAGCTCACCGTCGGTGGGGCCCGCGGGGGAGCTGTTTTTT
- - TRBJ1-1 TRBV6-6 CASRRLPSGHTEAFF TGTGCCAGCAGACGTCTGCCCAGTGGCCACACTGAAGCTTTCTTT
- TRBD1 TRBJ2-7 TRBV19 CATSNRGGYEQYF TGTGCCACATCGAACAGGGGCGGCTACGAGCAGTACTTC
- TRBD1 TRBJ2-1 TRBV27 CASSLMGQGWNEQFF TGTGCCAGCAGTTTAATGGGACAGGGATGGAATGAGCAGTTCTTC
once - TRBJ1-1 TRBV28 CASSLQSGAGAEAFF TGTGCCAGCAGTCTACAATCAGGGGCAGGGGCTGAAGCTTTCTTT
- TRBD2 TRBJ2-7 TRBV7-3 CASSLNSGGEQYF TGTGCCAGCAGCTTAAACAGCGGGGGCGAGCAGTACTTC
- - TRBJ1-5 TRBV6-6 CASSSLRGTHQPQHF TGTGCCAGCAGTTCCCTAAGGGGTACCCATCAGCCCCAGCATTTT
many - TRBJ2-2 TRBV1 CTSSQDPRFTGELFF TGCACCAGCAGCCAAGATCCACGGTTCACCGGGGAGCTGTTTTTT
few - TRBJ1-3 TRBV5-1 CASSLTGASGNTIYF TGCGCCAGCAGCTTGACAGGTGCCTCTGGAAACACCATATATTTT
- - TRBJ2-3 TRBV9 CASSPRRLATDTQYF TGTGCCAGCAGCCCCAGGAGGTTGGCCACAGATACGCAGTATTTT
few - TRBJ1-4 TRBV5-1 CASKTGIQSSEKLFF TGCGCCAGCAAAACGGGAATACAAAGTAGTGAAAAACTGTTTTTT
- TRBD2 TRBJ2-5 TRBV4-1 CASSGGLAGQETQYF TGCGCCAGCAGCGGGGGACTAGCGGGGCAAGAGACCCAGTACTTC
- - TRBJ2-6 TRBV11-2 CASSLEFGRAGANVLTF TGTGCCAGCAGCTTAGAATTCGGCAGGGCTGGGGCCAACGTCCTGACTTTC
once - TRBJ2-7 TRBV7-9 CSSSAPEYEQYF TGTTCCAGCAGCGCCCCAGAATACGAGCAGTACTTC
- - TRBJ2-3 TRBV29-1 CSVSYYTDTQYF TGCAGCGTTTCCTACTACACAGATACGCAGTATTTT
once TRBD2 TRBJ2-1 TRBV28 CASSPIKIAGLTPQFF TGTGCCAGCAGCCCCATCAAAATAGCGGGCTTAACCCCGCAGTTCTTC
few TRBD1 TRBJ2-7 TRBV5-1 CASSWTPGTDEQYF TGCGCCAGCAGCTGGACTCCCGGGACAGACGAGCAGTACTTC
few TRBD1 TRBJ1-6 TRBV7-9 CASSLQDRYNSPLHF TGTGCCAGCAGCTTACAGGACAGGTATAATTCACCCCTCCACTTT
- TRBD2 TRBJ2-7 TRBV4-2 CASSQDFRTSGGIYEQYF TGTGCCAGCAGCCAAGACTTCAGAACTAGCGGGGGGATATACGAGCAGTACTTC
- - TRBJ2-1 TRBV29-1 CSVILPTYNEQFF TGCAGCGTTATTCTACCAACCTACAATGAGCAGTTCTTC
once - TRBJ1-5 TRBV4-2 CASSQADNSNQPQHF TGTGCCAGCAGCCAAGCGGACAATAGCAATCAGCCCCAGCATTTT
- - TRBJ1-6 TRBV7-2 CASSRVNSPLHF TGTGCCAGCAGCCGAGTGAATTCACCCCTCCACTTT
once - TRBJ1-5 TRBV19 CASSIGLEAGRPQPQHF TGTGCCAGTAGTATAGGACTGGAGGCAGGCCGGCCTCAGCCCCAGCATTTT
few - TRBJ2-6 TRBV6-1 CALLERYSGANVLTF TGTGCCCTCTTAGAGCGCTACTCTGGGGCCAACGTCCTGACTTTC